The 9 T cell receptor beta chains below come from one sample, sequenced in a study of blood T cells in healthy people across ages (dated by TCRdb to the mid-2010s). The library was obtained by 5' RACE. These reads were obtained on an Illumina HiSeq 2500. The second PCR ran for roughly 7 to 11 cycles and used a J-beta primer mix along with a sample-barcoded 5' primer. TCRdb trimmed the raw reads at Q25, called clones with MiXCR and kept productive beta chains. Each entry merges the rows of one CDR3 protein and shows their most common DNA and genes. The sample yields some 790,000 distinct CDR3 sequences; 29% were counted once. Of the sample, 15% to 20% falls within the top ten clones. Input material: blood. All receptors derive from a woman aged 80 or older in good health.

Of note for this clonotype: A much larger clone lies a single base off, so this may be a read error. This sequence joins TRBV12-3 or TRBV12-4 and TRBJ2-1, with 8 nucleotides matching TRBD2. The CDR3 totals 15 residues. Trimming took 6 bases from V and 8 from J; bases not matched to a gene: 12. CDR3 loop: CASSPWGLVSDEQFF. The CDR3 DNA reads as TGTGCCAGCAGCCCCTGGGGACTAGTCAGCGATGAGCAGTTCTTC.

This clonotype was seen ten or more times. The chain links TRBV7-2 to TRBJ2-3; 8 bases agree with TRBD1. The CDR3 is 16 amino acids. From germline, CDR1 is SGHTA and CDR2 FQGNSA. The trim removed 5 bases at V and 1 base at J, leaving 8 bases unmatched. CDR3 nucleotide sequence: TGTGCCAGCAGCGCACTCGGACAGGGACGCACAGATACGCAGTATTTT. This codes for CASSALGQGRTDTQYF.

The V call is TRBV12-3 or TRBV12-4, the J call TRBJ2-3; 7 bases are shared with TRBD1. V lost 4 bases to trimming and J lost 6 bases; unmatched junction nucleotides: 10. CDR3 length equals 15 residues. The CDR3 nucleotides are TGTGCCAGCAGTTGGGGTGGGGTGACAGGGGATACGCAGTATTTT. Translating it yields CASSWGGVTGDTQYF.

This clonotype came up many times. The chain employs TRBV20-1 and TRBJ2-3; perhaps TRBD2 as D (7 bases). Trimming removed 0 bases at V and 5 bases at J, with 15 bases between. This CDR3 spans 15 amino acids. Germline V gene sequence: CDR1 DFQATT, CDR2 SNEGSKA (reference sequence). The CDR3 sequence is CSARDLGGAEDTQYF. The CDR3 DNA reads TGCAGTGCTAGAGACCTAGGGGGGGCCGAAGATACGCAGTATTTT.

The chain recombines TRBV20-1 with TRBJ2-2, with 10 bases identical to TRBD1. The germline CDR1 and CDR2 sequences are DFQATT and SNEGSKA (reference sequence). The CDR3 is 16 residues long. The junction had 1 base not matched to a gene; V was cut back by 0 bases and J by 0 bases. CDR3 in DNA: TGCAGTGCTAGAGAGGGGACAGGGGCGAACACCGGGGAGCTGTTTTTT. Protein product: CSAREGTGANTGELFF.

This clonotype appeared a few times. The CDR3 reads CASSLLRAREQRVNIQYF. CDR3 DNA: TGTGCCAGCAGCTTGTTGAGAGCCAGGGAACAGAGGGTGAACATTCAGTACTTC. The V call is TRBV5-6, the J call TRBJ2-4; D may correspond to TRBD1 or TRBD2 (5 bases each). The CDR3 length is 18 residues. Germline CDR1 and CDR2: SGHDT and YYEEEE. V dropped 1 base and J dropped 7 bases, with 24 bases sitting between them.

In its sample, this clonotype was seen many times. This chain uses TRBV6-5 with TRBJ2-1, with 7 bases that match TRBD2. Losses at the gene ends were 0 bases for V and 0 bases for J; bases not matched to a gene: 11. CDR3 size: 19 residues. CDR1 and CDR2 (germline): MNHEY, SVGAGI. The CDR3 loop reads CASSYSSSGAAFSYNEQFF. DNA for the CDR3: TGTGCCAGCAGTTACTCGTCCAGCGGGGCAGCATTCTCCTACAATGAGCAGTTCTTC.

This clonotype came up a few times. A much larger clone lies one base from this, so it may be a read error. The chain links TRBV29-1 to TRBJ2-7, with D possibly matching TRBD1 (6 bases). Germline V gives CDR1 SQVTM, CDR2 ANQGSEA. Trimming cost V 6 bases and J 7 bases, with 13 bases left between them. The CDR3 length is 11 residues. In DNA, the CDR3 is TGCAGCGTCCTTCCGGGGACAGAGCAGTACTTC. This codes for CSVLPGTEQYF.

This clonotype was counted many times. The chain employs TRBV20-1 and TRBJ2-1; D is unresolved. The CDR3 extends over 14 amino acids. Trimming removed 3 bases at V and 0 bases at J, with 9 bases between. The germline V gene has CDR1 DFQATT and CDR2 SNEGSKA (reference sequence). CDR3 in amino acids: CSASNPSSYNEQFF. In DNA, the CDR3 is TGCAGTGCTAGTAATCCGAGCTCCTACAATGAGCAGTTCTTC.